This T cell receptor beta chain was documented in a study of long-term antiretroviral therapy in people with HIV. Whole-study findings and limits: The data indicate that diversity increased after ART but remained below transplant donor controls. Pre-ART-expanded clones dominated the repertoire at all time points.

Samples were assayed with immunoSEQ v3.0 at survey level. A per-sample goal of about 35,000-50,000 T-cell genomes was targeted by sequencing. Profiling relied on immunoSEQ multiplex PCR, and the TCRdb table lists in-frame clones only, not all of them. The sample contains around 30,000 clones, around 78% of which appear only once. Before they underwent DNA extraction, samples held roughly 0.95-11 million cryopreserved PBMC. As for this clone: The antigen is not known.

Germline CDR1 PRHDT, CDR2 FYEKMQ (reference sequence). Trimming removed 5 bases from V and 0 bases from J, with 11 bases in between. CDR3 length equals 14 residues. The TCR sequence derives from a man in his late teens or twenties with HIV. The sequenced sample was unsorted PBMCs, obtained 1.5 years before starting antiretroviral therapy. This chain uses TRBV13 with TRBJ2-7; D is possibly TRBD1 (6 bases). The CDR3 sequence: CASSPQGFSYEQYF. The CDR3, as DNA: TGTGCCAGCAGCCCCCAGGGGTTCTCCTACGAGCAGTACTTC.